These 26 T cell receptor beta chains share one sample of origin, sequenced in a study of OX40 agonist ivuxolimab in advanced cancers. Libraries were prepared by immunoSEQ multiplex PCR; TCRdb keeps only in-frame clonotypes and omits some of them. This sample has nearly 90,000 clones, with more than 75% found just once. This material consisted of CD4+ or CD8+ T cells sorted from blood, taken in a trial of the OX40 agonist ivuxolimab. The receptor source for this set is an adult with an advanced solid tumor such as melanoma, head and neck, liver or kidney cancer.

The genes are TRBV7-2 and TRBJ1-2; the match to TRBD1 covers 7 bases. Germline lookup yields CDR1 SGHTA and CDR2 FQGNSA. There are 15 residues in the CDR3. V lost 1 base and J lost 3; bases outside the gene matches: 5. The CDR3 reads CASSLVVDRDYGYTF. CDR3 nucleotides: TGTGCCAGCAGCTTAGTAGTTGACAGGGACTATGGCTACACCTTC.

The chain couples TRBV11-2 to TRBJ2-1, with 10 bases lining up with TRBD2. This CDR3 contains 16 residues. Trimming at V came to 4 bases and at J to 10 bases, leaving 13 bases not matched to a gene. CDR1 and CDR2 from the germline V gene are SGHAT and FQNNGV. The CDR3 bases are TGTGCCAGCAGCTGGTTAGCGGGAGGACCTAAAGGGGAGCAGTTCTTC. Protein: CASSWLAGGPKGEQFF.

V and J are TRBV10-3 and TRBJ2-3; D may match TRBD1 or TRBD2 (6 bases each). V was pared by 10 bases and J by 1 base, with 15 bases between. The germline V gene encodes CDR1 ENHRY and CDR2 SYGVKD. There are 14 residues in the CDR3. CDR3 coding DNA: TGTGCCAGTTCCCTAGGGGGGCGCACAGATACGCAGTATTTT. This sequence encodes CASSLGGRTDTQYF.

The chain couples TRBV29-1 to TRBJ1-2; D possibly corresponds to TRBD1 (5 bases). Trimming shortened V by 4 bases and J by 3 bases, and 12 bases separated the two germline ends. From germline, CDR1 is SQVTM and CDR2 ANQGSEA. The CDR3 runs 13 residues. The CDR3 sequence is CSVGGGWDYGYTF. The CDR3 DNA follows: TGCAGCGTTGGGGGCGGATGGGACTATGGCTACACCTTC. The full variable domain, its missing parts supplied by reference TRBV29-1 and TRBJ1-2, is SAVISQKPSRDICQRGTSLTIQCQVDSQVTMMFWYRQQPGQSLTLIATANQGSEATYESGFVIDKFPISRPNLTFSTLTVSNMSPEDSSIYLCSVGGGWDYGYTFGSGTRLTVV.

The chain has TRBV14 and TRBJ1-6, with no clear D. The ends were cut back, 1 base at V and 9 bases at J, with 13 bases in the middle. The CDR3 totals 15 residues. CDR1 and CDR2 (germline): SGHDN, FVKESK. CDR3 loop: CASSQGLIGTSPLHF. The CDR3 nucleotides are TGTGCCAGCAGCCAAGGACTAATCGGTACTTCACCCCTCCACTTT.

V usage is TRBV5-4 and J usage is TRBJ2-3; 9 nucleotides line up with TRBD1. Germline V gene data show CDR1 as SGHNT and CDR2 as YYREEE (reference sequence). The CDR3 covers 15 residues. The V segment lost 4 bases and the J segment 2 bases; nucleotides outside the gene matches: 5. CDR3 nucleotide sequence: TGTGCCAGCAGCCGAGGGACAGGGCCCACAGATACGCAGTATTTT. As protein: CASSRGTGPTDTQYF.

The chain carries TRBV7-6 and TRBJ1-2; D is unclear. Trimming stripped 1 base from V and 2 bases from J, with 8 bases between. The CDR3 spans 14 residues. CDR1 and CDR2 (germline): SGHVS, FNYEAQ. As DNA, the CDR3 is TGTGCCAGCAGCTTAGATTACGGGAACTATGGCTACACCTTC. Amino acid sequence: CASSLDYGNYGYTF.

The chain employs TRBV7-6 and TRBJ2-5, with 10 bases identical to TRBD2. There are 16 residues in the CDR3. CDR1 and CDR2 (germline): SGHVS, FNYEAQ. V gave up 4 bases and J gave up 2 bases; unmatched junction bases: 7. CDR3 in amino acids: CASSSYGTSEQETQYF. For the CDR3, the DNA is TGTGCCAGCAGCTCGTACGGGACTAGCGAGCAAGAGACCCAGTACTTC.

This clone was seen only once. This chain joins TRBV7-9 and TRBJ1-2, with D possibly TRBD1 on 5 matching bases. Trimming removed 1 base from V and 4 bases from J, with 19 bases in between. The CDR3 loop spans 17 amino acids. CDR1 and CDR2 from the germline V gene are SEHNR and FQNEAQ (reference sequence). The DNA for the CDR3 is TGTGCCAGCAGCTTAGTACGGGGCGGCACAGAAGTCTATGGCTACACCTTC. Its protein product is CASSLVRGGTEVYGYTF.

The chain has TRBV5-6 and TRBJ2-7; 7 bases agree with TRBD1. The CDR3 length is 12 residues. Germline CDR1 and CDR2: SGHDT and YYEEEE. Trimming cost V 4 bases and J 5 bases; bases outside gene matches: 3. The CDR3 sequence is CASSRDSHEQYF. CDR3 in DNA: TGTGCCAGCAGCCGGGACAGCCACGAGCAGTACTTC.

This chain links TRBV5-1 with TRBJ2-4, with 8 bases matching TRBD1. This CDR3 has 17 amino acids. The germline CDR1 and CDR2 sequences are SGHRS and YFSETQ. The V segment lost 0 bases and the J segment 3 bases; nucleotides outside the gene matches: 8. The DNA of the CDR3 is TGCGCCAGCAGCTTGGGAGACAGGGGAGGCCTCAAAAACATTCAGTACTTC. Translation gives CASSLGDRGGLKNIQYF.

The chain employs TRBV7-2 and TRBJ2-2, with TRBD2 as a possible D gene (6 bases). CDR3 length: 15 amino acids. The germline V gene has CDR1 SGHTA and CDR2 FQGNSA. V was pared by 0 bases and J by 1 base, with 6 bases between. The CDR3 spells CASSLAAGNTGELFF. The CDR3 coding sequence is TGTGCCAGCAGCTTAGCAGCGGGGAACACCGGGGAGCTGTTTTTT. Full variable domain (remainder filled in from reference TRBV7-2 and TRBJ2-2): GAGVSQSPSNKVTEKGKDVELRCDPISGHTALYWYRQSLGQGLEFLIYFQGNSAPDKSGLPSDRFSAERTGGSVSTLTIQRTQQEDSAVYLCASSLAAGNTGELFFGEGSRLTVL.

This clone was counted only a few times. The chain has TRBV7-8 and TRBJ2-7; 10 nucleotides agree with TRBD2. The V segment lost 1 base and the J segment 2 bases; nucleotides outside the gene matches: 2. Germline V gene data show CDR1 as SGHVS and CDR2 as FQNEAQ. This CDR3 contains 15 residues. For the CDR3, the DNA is TGTGCCAGCAGCTTAGAAGCGGGGGGGCCCTACGAGCAGTACTTC. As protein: CASSLEAGGPYEQYF.

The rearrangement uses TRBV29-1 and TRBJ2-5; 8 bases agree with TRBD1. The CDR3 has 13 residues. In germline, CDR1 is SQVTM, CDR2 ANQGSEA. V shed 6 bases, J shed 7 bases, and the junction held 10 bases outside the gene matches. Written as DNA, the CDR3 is TGCAGCGTCGCGGGACAGGCCCCGGGGACCCAGTACTTC. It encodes CSVAGQAPGTQYF.

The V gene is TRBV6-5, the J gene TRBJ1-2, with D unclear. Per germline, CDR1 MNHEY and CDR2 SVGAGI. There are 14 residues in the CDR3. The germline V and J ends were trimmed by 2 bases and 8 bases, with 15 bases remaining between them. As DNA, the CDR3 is TGTGCCAGCAGTTACCTAATTTATGGGAACGGCTACACCTTC. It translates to CASSYLIYGNGYTF.

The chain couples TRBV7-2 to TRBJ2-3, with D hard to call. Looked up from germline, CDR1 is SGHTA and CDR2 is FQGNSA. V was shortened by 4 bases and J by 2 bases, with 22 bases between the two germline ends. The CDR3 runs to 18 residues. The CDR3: CASSSPSAVRSVTDTQYF. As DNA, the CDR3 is TGTGCCAGCAGCTCTCCAAGCGCGGTCCGCAGCGTCACAGATACGCAGTATTTT.

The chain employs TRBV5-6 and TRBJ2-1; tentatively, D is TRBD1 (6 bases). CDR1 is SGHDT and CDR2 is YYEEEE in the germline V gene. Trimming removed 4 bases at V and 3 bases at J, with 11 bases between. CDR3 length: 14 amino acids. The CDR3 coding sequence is TGTGCCAGCAGCCCGATGGACAGCTACAATGAGCAGTTCTTC. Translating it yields CASSPMDSYNEQFF.

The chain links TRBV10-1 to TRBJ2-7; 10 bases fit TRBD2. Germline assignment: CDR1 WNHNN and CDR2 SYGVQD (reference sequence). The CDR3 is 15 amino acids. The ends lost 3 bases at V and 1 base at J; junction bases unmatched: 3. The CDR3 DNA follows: TGCGCCAGCAGTGATTCTAGCGGGGGTTCCTACGAGCAGTACTTC. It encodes CASSDSSGGSYEQYF.

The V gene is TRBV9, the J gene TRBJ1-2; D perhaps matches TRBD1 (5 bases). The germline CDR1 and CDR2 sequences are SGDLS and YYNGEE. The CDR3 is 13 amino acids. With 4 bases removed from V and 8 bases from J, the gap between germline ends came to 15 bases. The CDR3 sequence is CASSPGGIEGYTF. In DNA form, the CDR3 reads TGTGCCAGCAGCCCGGGGGGGATCGAAGGCTACACCTTC.

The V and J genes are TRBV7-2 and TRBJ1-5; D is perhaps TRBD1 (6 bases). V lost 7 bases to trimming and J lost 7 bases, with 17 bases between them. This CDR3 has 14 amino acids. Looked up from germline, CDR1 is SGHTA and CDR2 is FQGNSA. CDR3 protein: CASNSRGGGQPQHF. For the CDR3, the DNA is TGTGCCAGCAACTCTCGAGGGGGAGGACAGCCCCAGCATTTT.

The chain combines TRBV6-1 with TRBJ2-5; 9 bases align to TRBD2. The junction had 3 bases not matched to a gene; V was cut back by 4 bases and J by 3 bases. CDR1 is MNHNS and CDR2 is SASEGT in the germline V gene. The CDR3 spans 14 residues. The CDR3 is CASSGRLAEETQYF. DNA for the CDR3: TGTGCCAGCAGTGGAAGACTAGCGGAAGAGACCCAGTACTTC.

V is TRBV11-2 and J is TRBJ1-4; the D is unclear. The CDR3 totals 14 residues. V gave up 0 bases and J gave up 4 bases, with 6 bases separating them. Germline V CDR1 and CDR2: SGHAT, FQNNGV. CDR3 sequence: CASSLERFNEKLFF. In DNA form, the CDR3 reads TGTGCCAGCAGCTTAGAACGGTTTAATGAAAAACTGTTTTTT.

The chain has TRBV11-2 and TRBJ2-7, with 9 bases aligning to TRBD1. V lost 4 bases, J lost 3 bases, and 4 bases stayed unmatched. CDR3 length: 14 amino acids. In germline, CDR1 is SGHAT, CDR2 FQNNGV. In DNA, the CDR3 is TGTGCCAGCAGCTGGGACAGGGAGAACTACGAGCAGTACTTC. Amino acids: CASSWDRENYEQYF.

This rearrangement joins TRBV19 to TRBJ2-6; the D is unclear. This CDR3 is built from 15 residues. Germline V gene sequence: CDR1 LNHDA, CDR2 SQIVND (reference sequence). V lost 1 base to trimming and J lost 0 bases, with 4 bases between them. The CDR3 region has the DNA TGTGCCAGTAGTATAGGAGGCTCTGGGGCCAACGTCCTGACTTTC. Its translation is CASSIGGSGANVLTF.

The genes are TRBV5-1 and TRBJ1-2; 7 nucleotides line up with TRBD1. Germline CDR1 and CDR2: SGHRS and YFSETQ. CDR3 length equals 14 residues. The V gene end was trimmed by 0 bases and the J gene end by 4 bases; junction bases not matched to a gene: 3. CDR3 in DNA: TGCGCCAGCAGCTTGGGCGGACAGGTCTATGGCTACACCTTC. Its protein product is CASSLGGQVYGYTF.

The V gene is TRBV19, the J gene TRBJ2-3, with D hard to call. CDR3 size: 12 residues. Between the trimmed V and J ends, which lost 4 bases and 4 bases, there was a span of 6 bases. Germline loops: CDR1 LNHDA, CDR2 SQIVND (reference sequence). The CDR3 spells CASSRPADTQYF. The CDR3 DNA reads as TGTGCCAGTAGTAGGCCAGCAGATACGCAGTATTTT.